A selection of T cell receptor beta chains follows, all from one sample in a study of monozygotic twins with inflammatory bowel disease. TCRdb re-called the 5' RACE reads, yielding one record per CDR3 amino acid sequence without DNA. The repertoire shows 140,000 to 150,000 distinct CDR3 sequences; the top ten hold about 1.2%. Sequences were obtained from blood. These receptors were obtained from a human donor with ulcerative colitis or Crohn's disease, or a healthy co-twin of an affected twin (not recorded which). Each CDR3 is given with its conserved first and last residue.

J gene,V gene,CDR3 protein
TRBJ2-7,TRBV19,CASSISSTGSYEQYF
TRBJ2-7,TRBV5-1,CASSSSDRGVNEQYF
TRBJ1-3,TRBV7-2,CASSPTGQGSGNTIYF
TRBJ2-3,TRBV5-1,CASSGGDTQYF
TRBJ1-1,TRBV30,CAWNLRGEAFF
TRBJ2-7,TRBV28,CASSLTGRAYEQYF
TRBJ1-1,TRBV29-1,CSDIQGENTEAFF
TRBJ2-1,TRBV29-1,CSVPLAGGSYNEQFF
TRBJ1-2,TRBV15,CATSRARVPGGGYTF
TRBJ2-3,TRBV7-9,CASSPSAGGSTDTQYF
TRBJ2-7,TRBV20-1,CSADRDSYEQYF
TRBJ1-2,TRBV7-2,CASSLATGGGYTF
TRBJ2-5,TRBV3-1,CASSQPWEETQYF
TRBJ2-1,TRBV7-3,CASSSGGGVEQFF
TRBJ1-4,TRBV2,CASSADRIELFF